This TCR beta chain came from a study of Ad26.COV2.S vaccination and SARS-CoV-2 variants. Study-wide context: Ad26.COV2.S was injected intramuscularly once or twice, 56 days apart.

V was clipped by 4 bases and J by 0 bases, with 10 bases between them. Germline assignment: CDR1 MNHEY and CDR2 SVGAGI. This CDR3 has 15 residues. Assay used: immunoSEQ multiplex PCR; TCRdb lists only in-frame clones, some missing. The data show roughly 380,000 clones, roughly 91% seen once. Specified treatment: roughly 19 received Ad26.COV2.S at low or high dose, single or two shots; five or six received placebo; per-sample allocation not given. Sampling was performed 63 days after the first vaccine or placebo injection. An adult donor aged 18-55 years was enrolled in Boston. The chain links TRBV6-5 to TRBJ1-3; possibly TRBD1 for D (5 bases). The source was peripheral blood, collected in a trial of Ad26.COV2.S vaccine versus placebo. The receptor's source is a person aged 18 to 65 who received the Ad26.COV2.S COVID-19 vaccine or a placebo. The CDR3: CASSLTVISGNTIYF. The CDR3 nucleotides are TGTGCCAGCAGTTTGACAGTCATCTCTGGAAACACCATATATTTT.